This T cell receptor (beta chain) was captured by sequencing in a study of blood T cell repertoires in COVID-19. Study at large: COVID-19 samples from acute and convalescent phases originated in the United States, Italy and Spain.

In the authors' methods: Amplification from reference gene primers served as the basis for estimated nucleated cell counts. Profiled with immunoSEQ multiplex PCR; TCRdb holds only in-frame clones, not every one. V and J calls and clone size are those listed in that table; D and trimming were worked out from the DNA. Of some 190,000 clones in the sample, over 75% were seen once. This CDR3 is 15 amino acids long. Germline loops: CDR1 SGHTA, CDR2 FQGNSA. Trimming removed 3 bases from V and 1 base from J; junction bases left unmatched: 4. Enrollment of patients from Seattle took place during active infection, with longitudinal follow-up.

The rearrangement joins TRBV7-2 to TRBJ1-1; 8 bases are shared with TRBD1. The sequence was obtained from a man older than 75 with COVID-19, enrolled during active disease. The sequencing sample was made of peripheral blood. The CDR3 sequence is CASSFSGTGNTEAFF. The CDR3 region has the DNA TGTGCCAGCAGCTTTTCCGGGACAGGGAACACTGAAGCTTTCTTT.